The entry below gives a single T cell receptor beta chain sequence along with its context. Its antigen is undetermined. The data stem from a study of vaccination effects on CD4 cells after COVID-19. Here immunoSEQ multiplex PCR was the method, and the copy in TCRdb shows in-frame clones only, minus some. In the table there are 55,000 to 65,000 clones, roughly 81% of which are singletons. CDR1 and CDR2 from the germline V gene are SGHRS and YFSETQ. With 0 bases removed from V and 0 bases from J, the gap between germline ends came to 10 bases. CDR3 length equals 17 residues. ViraFEST used viral peptide pools to expand antigen-specific CD4+ T cells before sequencing. Subsequent to less than 13 days of culture, CD4+ T cells were isolated.

V gene TRBV5-1 combines with J gene TRBJ2-6; no clear D. The sequence derives from a human donor who received a COVID-19 vaccine. The starting material was CD4+ T cells from PBMCs cultured with HCoV-229E spike peptides, obtained before COVID-19 vaccination. Written as DNA, the CDR3 is TGCGCCAGCAGCTTGGCTGGACGGATCTCTGGGGCCAACGTCCTGACTTTC. Its protein product is CASSLAGRISGANVLTF.